This T cell receptor (beta chain) is drawn from a study of blood T cell repertoires in COVID-19. Study summary: COVID-19 samples from acute and convalescent phases originated in the United States, Italy and Spain.

The CDR3 extends over 16 amino acids. Germline trimming cut 1 base from V and 3 bases from J; bases unmatched to any gene: 3. Germline V lookup: CDR1 SGHAT, CDR2 FQNNGV. Original processing notes: Amplification from reference gene primers served as the basis for estimated nucleated cell counts. Produced via immunoSEQ multiplex PCR; TCRdb's table is partial and in-frame only. The DNA was the basis for D and trimming; V, J and clone size are from that table. The table lists 150,000 to 200,000 clones, around four fifths of them singletons, with under 15% in the top ten. The sequenced sample was peripheral blood. The clonotype originates from a man aged 25-40 years with active or convalescent COVID-19. This chain joins TRBV11-2 and TRBJ2-1; 10 bases map to TRBD2. The CDR3 spells CASSLGSSGGYNEQFF. The CDR3 region has the DNA TGTGCCAGCAGCTTAGGTTCTAGCGGGGGCTACAATGAGCAGTTCTTC.